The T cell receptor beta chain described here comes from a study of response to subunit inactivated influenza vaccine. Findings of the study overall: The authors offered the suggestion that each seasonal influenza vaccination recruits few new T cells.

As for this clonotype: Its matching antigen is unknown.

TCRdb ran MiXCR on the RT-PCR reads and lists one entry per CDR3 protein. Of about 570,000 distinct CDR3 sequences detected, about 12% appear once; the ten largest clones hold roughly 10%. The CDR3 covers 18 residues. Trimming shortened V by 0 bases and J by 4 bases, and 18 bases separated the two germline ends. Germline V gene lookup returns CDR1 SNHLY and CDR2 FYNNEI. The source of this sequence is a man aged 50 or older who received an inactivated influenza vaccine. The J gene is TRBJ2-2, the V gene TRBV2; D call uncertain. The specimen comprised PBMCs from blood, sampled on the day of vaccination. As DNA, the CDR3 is TGTGCCAGCAGTGAAGCGTCGTTGCTGTTTCCTGGCACCGGGGAGCTGTTTTTT. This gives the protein CASSEASLLFPGTGELFF.